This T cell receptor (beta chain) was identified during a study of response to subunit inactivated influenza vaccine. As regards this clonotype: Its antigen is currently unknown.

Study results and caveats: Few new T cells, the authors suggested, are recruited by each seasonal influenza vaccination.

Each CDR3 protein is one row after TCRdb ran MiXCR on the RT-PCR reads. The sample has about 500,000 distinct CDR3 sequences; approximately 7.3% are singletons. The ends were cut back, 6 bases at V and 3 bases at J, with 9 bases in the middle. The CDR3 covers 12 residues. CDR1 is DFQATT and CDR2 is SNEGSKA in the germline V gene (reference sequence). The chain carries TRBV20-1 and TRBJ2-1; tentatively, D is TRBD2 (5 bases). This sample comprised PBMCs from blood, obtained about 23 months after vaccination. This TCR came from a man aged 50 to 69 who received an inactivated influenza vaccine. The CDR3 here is CSALDYYNEQFF. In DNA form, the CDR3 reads TGCAGTGCCCTCGACTACTACAATGAGCAGTTCTTC.